The 20 T cell receptor beta chains given below trace back to one sample, sequenced in a study of blood T cell repertoires in COVID-19 (dated by TCRdb to 2019 to 2021). The method behind the library was the immunoSEQ multiplex PCR assay. Sourced from immuneACCESS, this table was stored by TCRdb with only in-frame sequences that have V and J called. A share of the clones is absent; for the studies checked, an unresolved V gene accounts for under half, and the remainder has no known explanation. For this sample the table gives 68,000 or so clones, of which about 86% were detected only once. Of the sample, more than 3.5% falls within the top ten clones. The source material was peripheral blood. These receptors were collected from a man in his fifties with acute or convalescent COVID-19.

This clone was seen once. This chain uses TRBV6-1 with TRBJ1-3; D remains unclear. The CDR3 contains 15 residues. Germline-derived CDR1 and CDR2 are MNHNS and SASEGT. V was clipped by 3 bases and J by 3 bases, with 12 bases between them. The CDR3 spells CASSDSGEFGNTIYF. Written as DNA, the CDR3 is TGTGCCAGCAGTGATTCCGGAGAATTTGGAAACACCATATATTTT.

The J gene is TRBJ1-1, the V gene TRBV6-5; the D gene is possibly TRBD1 (6 bases). Germline CDR1 and CDR2: MNHEY and SVGAGI. V gave up 6 bases and J gave up 4 bases, with 15 bases separating them. The length of the CDR3 is 14 residues. DNA for the CDR3: TGTGCCAGCAGCCTGGGGGGGGCGAGCACTGAAGCTTTCTTT. It codes for CASSLGGASTEAFF.

The chain is built from TRBV5-1 and TRBJ2-3; D perhaps matches TRBD2 (5 bases). V was pared by 1 base and J by 0 bases, with 15 bases between. The length of the CDR3 is 17 residues. Germline V gene sequence: CDR1 SGHRS, CDR2 YFSETQ. As DNA, the CDR3 is TGCGCCAGCAGCTTGCGGCGGGTCGATCCTAGCACAGATACGCAGTATTTT. The encoded protein is CASSLRRVDPSTDTQYF.

The gene calls are TRBV5-1 and TRBJ2-3; D is possibly TRBD2 (5 bases). Trimming removed 4 bases at V and 2 bases at J, with 11 bases between. The germline V gene has CDR1 SGHRS and CDR2 YFSETQ. This CDR3 has 14 amino acids. CDR3 residues: CASSRGLVTDTQYF. DNA for the CDR3: TGCGCCAGCAGCCGCGGGCTAGTCACAGATACGCAGTATTTT.

The rearrangement joins TRBV9 to TRBJ2-1; D gene uncertain. Germline lookup yields CDR1 SGDLS and CDR2 YYNGEE. The germline V and J ends were trimmed by 2 bases and 0 bases, with 9 bases remaining between them. The CDR3 runs to 15 residues. The CDR3 reads CASSVLSTSYNEQFF. CDR3 nucleotide sequence: TGTGCCAGCAGCGTCCTGAGTACCTCCTACAATGAGCAGTTCTTC. Filled out from reference TRBV9 and TRBJ2-1, the complete variable domain reads DSGVTQTPKHLITATGQRVTLRCSPRSGDLSVYWYQQSLDQGLQFLIQYYNGEERAKGNILERFSAQQFPDLHSELNLSSLELGDSALYFCASSVLSTSYNEQFFGPGTRLTVL.

The DNA of the CDR3 is TGTGCCAGCAGCGTATCCCTAGGGGGTGCTGAGACCCAGTACTTC. Translating it yields CASSVSLGGAETQYF. The chain employs TRBV9 and TRBJ2-5; maybe TRBD1 (6 bases). Trimming stripped 1 base from V and 5 bases from J, with 15 bases between. The CDR3 contains 15 residues. CDR1 is SGDLS and CDR2 is YYNGEE in the germline V gene. Full variable domain (missing parts from reference TRBV9 and TRBJ2-5): DSGVTQTPKHLITATGQRVTLRCSPRSGDLSVYWYQQSLDQGLQFLIQYYNGEERAKGNILERFSAQQFPDLHSELNLSSLELGDSALYFCASSVSLGGAETQYFGPGTRLLVL.

The table lists this clone with a count of one. The V and J genes are TRBV5-1 and TRBJ2-3, with 7 bases identical to TRBD1. V lost 3 bases, J lost 0 bases, and 7 bases stayed unmatched. Per the germline V gene, CDR1 is SGHRS and CDR2 is YFSETQ. The CDR3 covers 16 residues. This chain's CDR3 is CASSSSGQTSTDTQYF. Written as DNA, the CDR3 is TGCGCCAGCAGCTCGTCGGGACAGACAAGCACAGATACGCAGTATTTT.

The chain links TRBV9 to TRBJ2-5, with 7 bases that match TRBD1. Germline CDR1 reads SGDLS; CDR2 reads YYNGEE. V lost 0 bases to trimming and J lost 5 bases; unmatched junction nucleotides: 13. The CDR3 sequence is 17 residues long. The CDR3 DNA is TGTGCCAGCAGCGTAGAGGGGGCGGTCCTAGGGTGGGAGACCCAGTACTTC. This sequence encodes CASSVEGAVLGWETQYF.

This clone was observed a handful of times. The chain couples TRBV2 to TRBJ2-1, with D possibly being TRBD1 (6 bases). Trimming removed 4 bases at V and 2 bases at J, with 15 bases between. Germline V lookup: CDR1 SNHLY, CDR2 FYNNEI. CDR3 length: 16 residues. The CDR3 spells CASSGHPGDAYNEQFF. The DNA for the CDR3 is TGTGCCAGCAGTGGACATCCAGGGGATGCCTACAATGAGCAGTTCTTC.

The rearrangement uses TRBV7-9 and TRBJ2-7; 8 bases fit TRBD1. Germline-derived CDR1 and CDR2 are SEHNR and FQNEAQ (reference sequence). This CDR3 contains 14 residues. The V segment lost 5 bases and the J segment 2 bases; nucleotides outside the gene matches: 5. CDR3 in amino acids: CASSPRTGTYEQYF. The CDR3 bases are TGTGCCAGCAGCCCGAGGACAGGGACCTACGAGCAGTACTTC.

The chain combines TRBV28 with TRBJ2-7; 8 nucleotides line up with TRBD1. The CDR3 length is 13 residues. Germline CDR1 MDHEN, CDR2 SYDVKM. After removal of 5 bases from V and 3 bases from J, the junction contained 3 bases not matched to a gene. CDR3 amino acids: CASSQGADYEQYF. The CDR3 bases are TGTGCCAGCAGTCAGGGGGCCGACTACGAGCAGTACTTC.

This clone was picked up a small number of times. V gene TRBV6-5 combines with J gene TRBJ2-7; maybe TRBD2 (7 bases). Trimming shortened V by 8 bases and J by 4 bases, and 18 bases separated the two germline ends. There are 14 residues in the CDR3. In germline, CDR1 is MNHEY, CDR2 SVGAGI. CDR3 in DNA: TGTGCCAGCGGCAGGACGGGGGGCCTTTACGAGCAGTACTTC. It encodes CASGRTGGLYEQYF.

V gene TRBV7-2 combines with J gene TRBJ1-2, with 9 positions matching TRBD1. Germline lookup yields CDR1 SGHTA and CDR2 FQGNSA. CDR3 length: 17 amino acids. Trimming removed 5 bases from V and 2 bases from J; junction bases left unmatched: 12. CDR3 in amino acids: CASSLPGTGTLNYGYTF. CDR3 bases: TGTGCCAGCAGCCTACCCGGGACAGGGACCCTGAACTATGGCTACACCTTC.

This clone was recorded only once. This chain connects TRBV20-1 to TRBJ2-7, with D possibly matching TRBD2 (5 bases). The CDR3 is made up of 11 amino acids. Germline lookup yields CDR1 DFQATT and CDR2 SNEGSKA (reference sequence). Trimming took off 3 bases at V and 6 bases at J, with 9 bases between the two ends. The CDR3 bases are TGCAGTGCTAGTCGAGGGCTCGAGCAGTACTTC. It translates to CSASRGLEQYF.

This clone was counted only a few times. The rearrangement links TRBV3-1 (or the pseudogene TRBV3-2) to TRBJ1-1, with D tentatively TRBD1 (6 bases). CDR1 and CDR2 from the germline V gene are LGHDT and YNNKEL (reference sequence). Deletions cut 1 base from V and 10 bases from J, with 13 bases between. CDR3 length: 13 amino acids. CDR3: CASSQGQGTGAFF. CDR3 bases: TGTGCCAGCAGCCAAGGTCAGGGGACCGGAGCTTTCTTT.

The gene calls are TRBV28 and TRBJ2-7, with TRBD2 identical over 9 bases. V dropped 5 bases and J dropped 5; count of bases not matched to a gene: 22. The CDR3 sequence is 19 residues long. Germline V gene lookup returns CDR1 MDHEN and CDR2 SYDVKM. The CDR3 spells CASSVTRGYTSGYLDEQYF. The CDR3 nucleotides are TGTGCCAGCAGTGTGACGAGGGGTTATACTAGCGGGTACCTCGACGAGCAGTACTTC.

This clone was observed once. The genes are TRBV7-9 and TRBJ1-4; TRBD1 might be the D (6 bases). Germline assignment: CDR1 SEHNR and CDR2 FQNEAQ (reference sequence). The V gene lost 3 bases and the J gene lost 8 bases, with 16 bases spanning the gap. The CDR3 has 15 amino acids. CDR3 sequence: CASSLARGRWEKLFF. CDR3 DNA sequence: TGTGCCAGCAGCTTGGCCAGGGGCCGGTGGGAAAAACTGTTTTTT.

V usage is TRBV4-1 and J usage is TRBJ1-4; 11 nucleotides agree with TRBD1. V lost 1 base, J lost 8 bases, and 21 bases stayed unmatched. The CDR3 length is 21 residues. The germline gives CDR1 MGHRA, CDR2 YSYEKL. CDR3 coding DNA: TGCGCCAGCAGCCAAGGCCGTTCTACCGGGACAGGGGGTACATCGCTAGAAAAACTGTTTTTT. The encoded protein is CASSQGRSTGTGGTSLEKLFF.

The CDR3 sequence: CASSFGTSLRADTQYF. The CDR3 DNA reads TGTGCCAGCAGCTTTGGGACTAGCCTTCGAGCAGATACGCAGTATTTT. V and J are TRBV7-3 and TRBJ2-3, with TRBD2 matching over 9 bases. The germline V gene encodes CDR1 SGHTA and CDR2 FQGTGA. Unmatched junction bases numbered 8, after V lost 3 bases and J lost 4 bases. The CDR3 contains 16 residues.

DNA of the CDR3: TGTGCTACTTCAAGGGGGTTTGGCTACACCTTC. This codes for CATSRGFGYTF. The chain recombines TRBV6-5 with TRBJ1-2; tentative D call: TRBD1 (6 bases). Germline V gene data show CDR1 as MNHEY and CDR2 as SVGAGI. The CDR3 covers 11 residues.